These 32 T cell receptor beta chains share one sample of origin, sequenced in a study of cytomegalovirus exposure and HLA in healthy donors. The PCR used 60 Vbeta and 13 Jbeta primers. Assay: immunoSEQ multiplex PCR; the TCRdb copy retains only in-frame clones and omits some. The sample table includes 130,000 to 150,000 clones. The material sequenced was PBMCs. The source is a woman between 50 and 59 years old in good health and CMV-seronegative.

This chain links TRBV7-9 with TRBJ2-7; 7 bases are a match to TRBD1. The CDR3 runs to 14 residues. J lost 5 bases, V lost 1 base, and 5 bases had no gene match. CDR1 SEHNR and CDR2 FQNEAQ come from the germline V gene (reference sequence). This CDR3 reads CASSLGDSYHEQYF. CDR3 bases: TGTGCCAGCAGCTTAGGGGACAGCTACCACGAGCAGTACTTC.

In DNA form, the CDR3 reads TGTGCCAGCAGAGACAGGGCTGGGAGTAGCAATCAGCCCCAGCATTTT. Its translation: CASRDRAGSSNQPQHF. This sequence joins TRBV6-6 and TRBJ1-5; 7 bases fit TRBD1. J gave up 0 bases and V 6 bases, and 8 bases lay outside the gene matches. CDR1 is MNHNY, CDR2 SVGAGI, per germline (reference sequence). The CDR3 consists of 16 residues.

The rearrangement uses TRBV7-2 and TRBJ2-1; 8 bases line up with TRBD2. V was clipped by 4 bases and J by 6 bases; unmatched bases: 11. The germline V gene encodes CDR1 SGHTA and CDR2 FQGNSA. This CDR3 region has 16 residues. The CDR3 DNA sequence: TGTGCCAGCAGCTACTCCGGGACTAGGATTTTCAATGAGCAGTTCTTC. It yields the protein CASSYSGTRIFNEQFF.

The chain combines TRBV29-1 with TRBJ2-3, with D perhaps matching TRBD2 (6 bases). This CDR3 has 12 residues. Germline V gene data show CDR1 as SQVTM and CDR2 as ANQGSEA. With 2 bases removed from V and 7 bases from J, the gap between germline ends came to 10 bases. The CDR3 DNA follows: TGCAGCGTTGAACCTGGGGGGAATACGCAGTATTTT. It encodes CSVEPGGNTQYF.

The J gene is TRBJ2-3, the V gene TRBV5-4; weak D call: TRBD2 (6 bases). This CDR3 is built from 15 residues. Germline CDR1 is SGHNT and CDR2 is YYREEE (reference sequence). V was cut by 4 bases and J by 4 bases, with 16 bases left in between. The CDR3 DNA is TGTGCCAGCAGCAGGGGACTTCTGGTCCCAGATACGCAGTATTTT. This sequence encodes CASSRGLLVPDTQYF.

The V call is TRBV7-9, the J call TRBJ2-5; 10 bases map to TRBD2. The CDR3 has 19 residues. Per the germline V gene, CDR1 is SEHNR and CDR2 is FQNEAQ (reference sequence). The V segment lost 5 bases and the J segment 3 bases; nucleotides outside the gene matches: 18. The CDR3 is CASSLKRGGRFSPKETQYF. The CDR3 DNA reads TGTGCCAGCAGCCTAAAGCGGGGGGGCCGATTCAGCCCAAAAGAGACCCAGTACTTC.

The J gene is TRBJ2-1, the V gene TRBV20-1; unclear D gene. V was trimmed by 4 bases and J by 10 bases, leaving 11 bases between them. This CDR3 contains 11 residues. Per the germline V gene, CDR1 is DFQATT and CDR2 is SNEGSKA (reference sequence). Here the CDR3 reads CSANRGTEQFF. DNA for the CDR3: TGCAGTGCTAACCGCGGTACGGAGCAGTTCTTC.

V and J are TRBV5-6 and TRBJ2-4, with D possibly matching TRBD1 (6 bases). This CDR3 comprises 17 residues. CDR1 is SGHDT, CDR2 YYEEEE, per germline. V dropped 2 bases and J dropped 0 bases, with 15 bases sitting between them. CDR3 bases: TGTGCCAGCAGCTTTATGACAGGACAATTAGCCAAAAACATTCAGTACTTC. It yields the protein CASSFMTGQLAKNIQYF.

CDR3 sequence (DNA): TGTGCCACCAGGACAGGGGCTACCGGGATGAACACTGAAGCTTTCTTT. Amino acid sequence: CATRTGATGMNTEAFF. The chain joins TRBV2 to TRBJ1-1; 9 bases align to TRBD1. This CDR3 has 16 amino acids. V lost 10 bases and J lost 0; bases outside the gene matches: 12. CDR1 and CDR2 from the germline V gene are SNHLY and FYNNEI.

The gene calls are TRBV18 and TRBJ2-7, with 8 nucleotides matching TRBD1. Germline V gene sequence: CDR1 KGHSH, CDR2 LQKENI. The CDR3 consists of 18 residues. V gave up 3 bases and J gave up 0 bases; unmatched junction bases: 13. In nucleotides, the CDR3 is TGTGCCAGCTCACCTCTCACTGGGGTCACAGGGGGCTCCTACGAGCAGTACTTC. This sequence encodes CASSPLTGVTGGSYEQYF.

V usage is TRBV7-3 and J usage is TRBJ2-4; D call uncertain. CDR1 SGHTA and CDR2 FQGTGA come from the germline V gene. V gave up 1 base and J gave up 8 bases, with 9 bases separating them. The CDR3 extends over 13 amino acids. The CDR3 sequence: CASSLSFADIQYF. The CDR3 DNA reads TGTGCCAGCAGCTTAAGCTTCGCGGACATTCAGTACTTC.

This chain joins TRBV28 and TRBJ1-1, with 11 bases that match TRBD1. Germline V gene lookup returns CDR1 MDHEN and CDR2 SYDVKM. The length of the CDR3 is 16 residues. The trim removed 5 bases at V and 1 base at J, leaving 6 bases unmatched. The CDR3, as DNA: TGTGCCAGCAGTCCTATCGGGACAGGGGGGAACACTGAAGCTTTCTTT. Encoded protein: CASSPIGTGGNTEAFF.

The chain joins TRBV4-2 to TRBJ1-2, with TRBD1 matching 7 bases. CDR3 length equals 15 residues. Germline assignment: CDR1 LGHNA and CDR2 YNFKEQ. The V gene end was trimmed by 0 bases and the J gene end by 4 bases; junction bases not matched to a gene: 5. For the CDR3, the DNA is TGTGCCAGCAGCCAAGATGGACAGGTTCTCTATGGCTACACCTTC. It is translated as CASSQDGQVLYGYTF.

Comments on this clone: Other nucleotide sequences from this sample produce the same CDR3. This sequence joins TRBV4-3 and TRBJ2-3; perhaps TRBD2 as D (5 bases). Germline CDR1 is LGHNA and CDR2 is YSLEER. The CDR3 length is 16 residues. The V end was cut by 3 bases, the J end by 0 bases, with 13 bases between. The CDR3 spells CASSQRTASSTDTQYF. The CDR3 nucleotides are TGCGCCAGCAGCCAGAGGACTGCTTCTAGCACAGATACGCAGTATTTT.

The chain uses TRBV7-3 and TRBJ2-1; TRBD2 agrees at 9 bases. V gave up 3 bases and J gave up 3 bases; unmatched junction bases: 3. CDR3 size: 15 residues. The germline CDR1 and CDR2 sequences are SGHTA and FQGTGA. CDR3 region: CASSFSSGGYNEQFF. The CDR3 bases are TGTGCCAGCAGCTTCAGTAGCGGGGGCTACAATGAGCAGTTCTTC. Based on the CDR3 plus reference TRBV7-3 and TRBJ2-1, the full variable domain is GAGVSQTPSNKVTEKGKYVELRCDPISGHTALYWYRQSLGQGPEFLIYFQGTGAADDSGLPNDRFFAVRPEGSVSTLKIQRTERGDSAVYLCASSFSSGGYNEQFFGPGTRLTVL.

The rearrangement joins TRBV10-3 to TRBJ1-1; D might be TRBD1 (6 bases). V lost 6 bases and J lost 2, with 13 bases in between. Germline CDR1 ENHRY, CDR2 SYGVKD. The CDR3 runs 14 residues. CDR3 protein: CAISPTGLNTEAFF. The CDR3 DNA reads as TGTGCCATCAGCCCGACAGGCCTTAACACTGAAGCTTTCTTT.

The rearrangement links TRBV5-4 to TRBJ1-4; 7 bases agree with TRBD1. V was pared by 3 bases and J by 7 bases, with 6 bases of the junction left unmatched. The CDR3 is made up of 14 amino acids. Germline-derived CDR1 and CDR2 are SGHNT and YYREEE (reference sequence). CDR3 region: CASSSTGSPEKLFF. Here the CDR3 DNA reads TGTGCCAGCAGCTCGACAGGGAGCCCTGAAAAACTGTTTTTT. Variable domain in full (rest from reference TRBV5-4 and TRBJ1-4): ETGVTQSPTHLIKTRGQQVTLRCSSQSGHNTVSWYQQALGQGPQFIFQYYREEENGRGNFPPRFSGLQFPNYSSELNVNALELDDSALYLCASSSTGSPEKLFFGSGTQLSVL.

This rearrangement joins TRBV7-9 to TRBJ1-1; tentative D call: TRBD1 (6 bases). CDR3 length equals 13 residues. V lost 7 bases and J lost 3, with 12 bases in between. Germline V CDR1 and CDR2: SEHNR, FQNEAQ (reference sequence). The CDR3 here is CASNNAGDTEAFF. The CDR3 nucleotides are TGTGCCAGCAATAACGCAGGGGACACTGAAGCTTTCTTT.

V is TRBV5-1 and J is TRBJ2-7, with 8 bases fitting TRBD2. J lost 0 bases, V lost 2 bases, and 4 bases had no gene match. Germline V gene sequence: CDR1 SGHRS, CDR2 YFSETQ. The CDR3 is made up of 15 amino acids. DNA of the CDR3: TGCGCCAGCAGCTTCCGAAGCGGGGGCTCCTACGAGCAGTACTTC. It encodes CASSFRSGGSYEQYF. Full variable domain (missing parts from reference TRBV5-1 and TRBJ2-7): KAGVTQTPRYLIKTRGQQVTLSCSPISGHRSVSWYQQTPGQGLQFLFEYFSETQRNKGNFPGRFSGRQFSNSRSEMNVSTLELGDSALYLCASSFRSGGSYEQYFGPGTRLTVT.

V and J are TRBV5-5 and TRBJ2-1; 7 nucleotides agree with TRBD2. Germline V gene data show CDR1 as SGHKS and CDR2 as YYEKEE (reference sequence). Germline trimming cut 5 bases from V and 2 bases from J; bases unmatched to any gene: 4. The CDR3 contains 14 residues. The CDR3 loop reads CASSPSGTYNEQFF. CDR3 DNA: TGTGCCAGCAGTCCAAGCGGGACCTACAATGAGCAGTTCTTC.

This chain uses TRBV28 with TRBJ2-3, with TRBD2 matching 10 bases. The germline gives CDR1 MDHEN, CDR2 SYDVKM. The CDR3 extends over 17 amino acids. V shed 1 base, J shed 7 bases, and the junction held 11 bases outside the gene matches. CDR3 sequence reads: CASSLSGSGGRRYTQYF. For the CDR3, the DNA is TGTGCCAGCAGTTTATCGGGTAGCGGGGGGCGGAGATATACGCAGTATTTT.

The rearrangement links TRBV6-6 to TRBJ1-1; D unclear. CDR1 is MNHNY, CDR2 SVGAGI, per germline (reference sequence). This CDR3 has 11 residues. V lost 7 bases to trimming and J lost 9 bases, with 12 bases between them. CDR3 sequence (DNA): TGTGCCAGCAACCTGGAGGCACAAGCTTTCTTT. This codes for CASNLEAQAFF.

The chain employs TRBV2 and TRBJ1-4, with 9 bases that match TRBD1. Germline V gives CDR1 SNHLY, CDR2 FYNNEI. The CDR3 loop spans 15 amino acids. The V and J ends lost 4 bases and 8 bases, in that order; junction bases with no gene match: 8. CDR3 region: CASSVLGQGGEKLFF. The CDR3 coding sequence is TGTGCCAGCAGTGTTCTGGGACAGGGAGGAGAAAAACTGTTTTTT. The complete variable domain, with remaining parts taken from reference TRBV2 and TRBJ1-4, reads EPEVTQTPSHQVTQMGQEVILRCVPISNHLYFYWYRQILGQKVEFLVSFYNNEISEKSEIFDDQFSVERPDGSNFTLKIRSTKLEDSAMYFCASSVLGQGGEKLFFGSGTQLSVL.

The CDR3: CASSLATGEQYEQYF. The CDR3 DNA is TGCGCCAGCAGCTTGGCGACAGGGGAACAATACGAGCAGTACTTC. This sequence joins TRBV5-1 and TRBJ2-7; 8 bases map to TRBD1. Per the germline V gene, CDR1 is SGHRS and CDR2 is YFSETQ. This CDR3 has 15 amino acids. The J segment lost 4 bases and the V segment lost 0 bases, leaving 6 bases of the junction unmatched.

The chain joins TRBV28 to TRBJ1-6; no clear D. V was trimmed by 7 bases and J by 9 bases, leaving 13 bases between them. The CDR3 consists of 13 residues. Germline V CDR1 and CDR2: MDHEN, SYDVKM. CDR3 protein: CASNDVGVSPLHF. The CDR3 region has the DNA TGTGCCAGCAACGATGTGGGAGTTTCACCCCTCCACTTT.

The chain recombines TRBV19 with TRBJ2-5; TRBD1 agrees at 12 bases. The end of the DNA fits TRBJ2-7 better, so the J call may be wrong. Germline V CDR1 and CDR2: LNHDA, SQIVND (reference sequence). The CDR3 extends over 14 amino acids. The CDR3 region is CASSLGTGGNEQYF. The CDR3 nucleotides read TGTGCCAGTAGTCTCGGGACAGGGGGCAACGAGCAGTACTTC.

The chain links TRBV7-3 to TRBJ2-1; the match to TRBD2 covers 9 bases. This CDR3 spans 14 amino acids. Germline trimming cut 5 bases from V and 8 bases from J; bases unmatched to any gene: 7. The V gene's germline CDR1 is SGHTA and CDR2 FQGTGA. This CDR3 reads CASSRGLALDEQFF. The CDR3 DNA reads TGTGCCAGCAGCAGGGGACTAGCTCTCGATGAGCAGTTCTTC.

The rearrangement joins TRBV27 to TRBJ2-2, with D unclear. V lost 4 bases and J 4 bases, leaving 10 bases between the germline ends. CDR1 and CDR2 (germline): MNHEY, SMNVEV (reference sequence). The CDR3 is 14 residues long. CDR3 sequence (DNA): TGTGCCAGCAGTTCGGCGGTAGTCACCGGGGAGCTGTTTTTT. It specifies CASSSAVVTGELFF.

V usage is TRBV4-2 and J usage is TRBJ2-7; 7 nucleotides agree with TRBD2. Germline-derived CDR1 and CDR2 are LGHNA and YNFKEQ. The length of the CDR3 is 18 residues. V shed 2 bases and J 1 base; nucleotides not matched to a gene: 14. The CDR3 DNA sequence: TGTGCCAGCAGCCAAAAGATCTGGGACTGGCGGGAGTCCTACGAGCAGTACTTC. Amino acid sequence: CASSQKIWDWRESYEQYF.

The V and J genes are TRBV7-9 and TRBJ2-5, with 11 bases identical to TRBD2. The V gene's germline CDR1 is SEHNR and CDR2 FQNEAQ (reference sequence). This CDR3 comprises 17 residues. Unmatched junction bases numbered 5, after V lost 1 base and J lost 1 base. CDR3 protein: CASSLGVTSGGQETQYF. The CDR3 DNA reads as TGTGCCAGCAGCTTAGGAGTCACTAGCGGGGGCCAAGAGACCCAGTACTTC.

On this clone itself: An end of the junction differs from the germline gene, which may be a read error. This chain uses TRBV7-7 with TRBJ2-5, with 8 bases that match TRBD2. The CDR3 has 13 residues. Looked up from germline, CDR1 is SSHAT and CDR2 is FNYEAQ (reference sequence). The CDR3 loop is CASSFSGVETQYF. The CDR3, as DNA: TGTGCTAGCAGCTTTAGCGGGGTGGAGACCCAGTACTTC.

The chain has TRBV11-2 and TRBJ1-5, with D possibly TRBD1 on 5 matching bases. V lost 5 bases and J lost 6, with 14 bases in between. Per the germline V gene, CDR1 is SGHAT and CDR2 is FQNNGV. The CDR3 is 14 residues long. CDR3 DNA sequence: TGTGCCAGCAGCAGCCAGGGCGAAGGTCAGCCCCAGCATTTT. Its translation: CASSSQGEGQPQHF.